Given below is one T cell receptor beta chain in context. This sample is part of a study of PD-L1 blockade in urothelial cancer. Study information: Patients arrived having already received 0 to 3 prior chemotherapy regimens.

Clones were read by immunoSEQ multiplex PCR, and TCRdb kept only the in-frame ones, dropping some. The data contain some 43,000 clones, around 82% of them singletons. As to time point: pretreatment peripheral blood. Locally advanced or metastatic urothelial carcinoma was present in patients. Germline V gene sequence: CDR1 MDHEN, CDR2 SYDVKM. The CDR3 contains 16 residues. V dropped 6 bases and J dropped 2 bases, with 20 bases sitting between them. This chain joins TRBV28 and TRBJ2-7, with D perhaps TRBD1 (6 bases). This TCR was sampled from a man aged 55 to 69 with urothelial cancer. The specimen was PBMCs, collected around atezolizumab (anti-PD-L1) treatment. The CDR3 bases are TGTGCCAGCAGCACGAGCGGCAGGGGCATAACCTACGAGCAGTACTTC. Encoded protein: CASSTSGRGITYEQYF. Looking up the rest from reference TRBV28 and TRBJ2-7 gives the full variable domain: DVKVTQSSRYLVKRTGEKVFLECVQDMDHENMFWYRQDPGLGLRLIYFSYDVKMKEKGDIPEGYSVSREKKERFSLILESASTNQTSMYLCASSTSGRGITYEQYFGPGTRLTVT.